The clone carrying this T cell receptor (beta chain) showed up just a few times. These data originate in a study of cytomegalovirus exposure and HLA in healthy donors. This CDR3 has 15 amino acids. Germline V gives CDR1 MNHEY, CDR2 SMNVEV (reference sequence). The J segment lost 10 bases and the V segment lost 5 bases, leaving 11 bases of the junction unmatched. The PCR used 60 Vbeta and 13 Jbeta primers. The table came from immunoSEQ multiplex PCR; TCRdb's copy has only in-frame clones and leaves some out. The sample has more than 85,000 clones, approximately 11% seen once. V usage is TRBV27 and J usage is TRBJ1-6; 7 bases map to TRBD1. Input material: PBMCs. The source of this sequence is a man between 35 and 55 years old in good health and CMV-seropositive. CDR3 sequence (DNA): TGTGCCAGCAGTCCCACTCATGAAGGGGGCTCACCCCTCCACTTT. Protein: CASSPTHEGGSPLHF.